This T cell receptor beta chain was captured by sequencing in a study of blood T cell repertoires in COVID-19. Study context: PBMCs, B-cell-depleted T cells, or T cells were the source of the cDNA or gDNA that made up the material.

As handled by the study authors: The assay estimated nucleated cells by amplifying reference gene primers. Assay: immunoSEQ multiplex PCR; the TCRdb copy retains only in-frame clones and omits some. V and J calls and clone size are those listed in that table; D and trimming were worked out from the DNA. This sample carries about 200,000 clones, about 88% of them seen once, and the ten largest clones take roughly 19%. Germline lookup yields CDR1 SGHAT and CDR2 FQNNGV. Trimming removed 5 bases at V and 3 bases at J, with 8 bases between. The CDR3 contains 13 residues. The chain recombines TRBV11-2 with TRBJ2-1; possibly TRBD1 for D (5 bases). Sequencing input: peripheral blood. This receptor was identified in a man aged 50-60 years with COVID-19, enrolled during active disease. The CDR3 spells CASSKDSYNEQFF. DNA of the CDR3: TGTGCCAGCAGCAAAGACAGCTACAATGAGCAGTTCTTC.